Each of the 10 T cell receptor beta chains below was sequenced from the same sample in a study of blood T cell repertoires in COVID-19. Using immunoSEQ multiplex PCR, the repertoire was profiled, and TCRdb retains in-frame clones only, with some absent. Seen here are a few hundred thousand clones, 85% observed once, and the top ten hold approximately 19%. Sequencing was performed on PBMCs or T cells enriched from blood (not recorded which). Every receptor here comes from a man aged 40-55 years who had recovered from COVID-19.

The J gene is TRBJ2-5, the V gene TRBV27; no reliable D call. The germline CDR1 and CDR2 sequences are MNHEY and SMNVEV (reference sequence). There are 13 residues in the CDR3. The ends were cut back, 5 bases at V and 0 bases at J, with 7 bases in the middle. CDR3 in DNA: TGTGCCAGCAGTATCCAGTACCAAGAGACCCAGTACTTC. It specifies CASSIQYQETQYF.

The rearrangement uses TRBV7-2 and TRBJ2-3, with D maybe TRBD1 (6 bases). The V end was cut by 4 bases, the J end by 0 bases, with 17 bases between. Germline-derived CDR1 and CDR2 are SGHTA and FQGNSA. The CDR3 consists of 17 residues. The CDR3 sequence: CASSSGQRTSSTDTQYF. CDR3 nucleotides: TGTGCCAGCAGCTCCGGACAGAGAACATCTAGCACAGATACGCAGTATTTT.

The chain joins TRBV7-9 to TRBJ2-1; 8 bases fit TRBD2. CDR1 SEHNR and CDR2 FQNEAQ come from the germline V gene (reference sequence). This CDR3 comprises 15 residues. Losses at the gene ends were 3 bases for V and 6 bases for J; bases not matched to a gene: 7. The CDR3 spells CASSFSGNIINEQFF. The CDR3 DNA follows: TGTGCCAGCAGCTTTAGCGGGAACATAATCAATGAGCAGTTCTTC.

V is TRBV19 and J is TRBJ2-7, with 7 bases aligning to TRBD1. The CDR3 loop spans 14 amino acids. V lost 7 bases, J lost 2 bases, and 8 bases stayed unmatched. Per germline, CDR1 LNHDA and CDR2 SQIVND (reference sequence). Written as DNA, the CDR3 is TGTGCCAGTACCGATGTGGGACAGCCCTACGAGCAGTACTTC. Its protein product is CASTDVGQPYEQYF.

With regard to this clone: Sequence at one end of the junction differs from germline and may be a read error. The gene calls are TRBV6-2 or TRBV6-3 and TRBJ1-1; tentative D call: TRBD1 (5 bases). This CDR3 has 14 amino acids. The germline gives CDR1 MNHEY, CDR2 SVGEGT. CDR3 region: CATSSYRKNTEAFF. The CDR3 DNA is TGTGCCACCAGTTCTTACAGGAAGAACACTGAAGCTTTCTTT.

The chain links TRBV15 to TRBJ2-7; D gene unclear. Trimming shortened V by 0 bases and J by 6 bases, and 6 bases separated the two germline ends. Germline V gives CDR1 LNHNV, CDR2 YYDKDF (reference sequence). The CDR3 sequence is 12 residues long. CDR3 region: CATSRDSREQYF. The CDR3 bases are TGTGCCACCAGCAGAGATTCCCGCGAGCAGTACTTC.

CDR3 bases: TGTGCCAGCAGTTTACGGACAGATAATCAGCCCCAGCATTTT. Translation gives CASSLRTDNQPQHF. The rearrangement joins TRBV6-5 to TRBJ1-5; D perhaps matches TRBD1 (6 bases). Germline CDR1 is MNHEY and CDR2 is SVGAGI. Trimming stripped 4 bases from V and 4 bases from J, with 11 bases between. This CDR3 is 14 amino acids long.

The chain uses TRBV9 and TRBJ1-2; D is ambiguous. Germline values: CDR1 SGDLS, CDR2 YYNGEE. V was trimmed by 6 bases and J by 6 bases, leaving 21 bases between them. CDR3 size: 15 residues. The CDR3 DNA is TGTGCCAGCATCCGGGTTGAGGCTTTCCCGAATGGCTACACCTTC. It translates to CASIRVEAFPNGYTF.

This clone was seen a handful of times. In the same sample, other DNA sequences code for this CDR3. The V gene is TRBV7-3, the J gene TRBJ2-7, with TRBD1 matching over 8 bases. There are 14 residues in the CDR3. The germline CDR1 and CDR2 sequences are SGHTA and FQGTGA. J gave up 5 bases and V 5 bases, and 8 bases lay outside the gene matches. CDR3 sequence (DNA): TGTGCCAGCAGCCCTGGGACAGGAACTCACGAGCAGTACTTC. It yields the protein CASSPGTGTHEQYF.

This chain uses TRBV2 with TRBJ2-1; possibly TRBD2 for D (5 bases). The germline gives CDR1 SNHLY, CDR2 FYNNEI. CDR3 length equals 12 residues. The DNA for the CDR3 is TGTGCAGGAGGCGGAGATTACAATGAGCAGTTCTTC. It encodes CAGGGDYNEQFF.